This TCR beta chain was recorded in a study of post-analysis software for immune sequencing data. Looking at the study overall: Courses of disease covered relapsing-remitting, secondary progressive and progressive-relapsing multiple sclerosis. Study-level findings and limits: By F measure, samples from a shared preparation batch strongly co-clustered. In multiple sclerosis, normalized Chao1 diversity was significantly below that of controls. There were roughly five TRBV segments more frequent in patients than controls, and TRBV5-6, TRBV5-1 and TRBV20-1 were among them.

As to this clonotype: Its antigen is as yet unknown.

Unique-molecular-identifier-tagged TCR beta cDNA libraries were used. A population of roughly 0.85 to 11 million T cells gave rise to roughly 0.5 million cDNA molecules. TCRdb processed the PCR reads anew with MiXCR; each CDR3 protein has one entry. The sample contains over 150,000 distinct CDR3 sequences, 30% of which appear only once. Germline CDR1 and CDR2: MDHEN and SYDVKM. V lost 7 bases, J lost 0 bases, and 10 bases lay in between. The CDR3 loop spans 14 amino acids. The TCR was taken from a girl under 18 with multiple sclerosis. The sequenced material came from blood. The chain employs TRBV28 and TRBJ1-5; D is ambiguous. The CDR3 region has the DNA TGTGCCAGCAAGGACCCCCTTAGCAATCAGCCCCAGCATTTT. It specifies CASKDPLSNQPQHF.